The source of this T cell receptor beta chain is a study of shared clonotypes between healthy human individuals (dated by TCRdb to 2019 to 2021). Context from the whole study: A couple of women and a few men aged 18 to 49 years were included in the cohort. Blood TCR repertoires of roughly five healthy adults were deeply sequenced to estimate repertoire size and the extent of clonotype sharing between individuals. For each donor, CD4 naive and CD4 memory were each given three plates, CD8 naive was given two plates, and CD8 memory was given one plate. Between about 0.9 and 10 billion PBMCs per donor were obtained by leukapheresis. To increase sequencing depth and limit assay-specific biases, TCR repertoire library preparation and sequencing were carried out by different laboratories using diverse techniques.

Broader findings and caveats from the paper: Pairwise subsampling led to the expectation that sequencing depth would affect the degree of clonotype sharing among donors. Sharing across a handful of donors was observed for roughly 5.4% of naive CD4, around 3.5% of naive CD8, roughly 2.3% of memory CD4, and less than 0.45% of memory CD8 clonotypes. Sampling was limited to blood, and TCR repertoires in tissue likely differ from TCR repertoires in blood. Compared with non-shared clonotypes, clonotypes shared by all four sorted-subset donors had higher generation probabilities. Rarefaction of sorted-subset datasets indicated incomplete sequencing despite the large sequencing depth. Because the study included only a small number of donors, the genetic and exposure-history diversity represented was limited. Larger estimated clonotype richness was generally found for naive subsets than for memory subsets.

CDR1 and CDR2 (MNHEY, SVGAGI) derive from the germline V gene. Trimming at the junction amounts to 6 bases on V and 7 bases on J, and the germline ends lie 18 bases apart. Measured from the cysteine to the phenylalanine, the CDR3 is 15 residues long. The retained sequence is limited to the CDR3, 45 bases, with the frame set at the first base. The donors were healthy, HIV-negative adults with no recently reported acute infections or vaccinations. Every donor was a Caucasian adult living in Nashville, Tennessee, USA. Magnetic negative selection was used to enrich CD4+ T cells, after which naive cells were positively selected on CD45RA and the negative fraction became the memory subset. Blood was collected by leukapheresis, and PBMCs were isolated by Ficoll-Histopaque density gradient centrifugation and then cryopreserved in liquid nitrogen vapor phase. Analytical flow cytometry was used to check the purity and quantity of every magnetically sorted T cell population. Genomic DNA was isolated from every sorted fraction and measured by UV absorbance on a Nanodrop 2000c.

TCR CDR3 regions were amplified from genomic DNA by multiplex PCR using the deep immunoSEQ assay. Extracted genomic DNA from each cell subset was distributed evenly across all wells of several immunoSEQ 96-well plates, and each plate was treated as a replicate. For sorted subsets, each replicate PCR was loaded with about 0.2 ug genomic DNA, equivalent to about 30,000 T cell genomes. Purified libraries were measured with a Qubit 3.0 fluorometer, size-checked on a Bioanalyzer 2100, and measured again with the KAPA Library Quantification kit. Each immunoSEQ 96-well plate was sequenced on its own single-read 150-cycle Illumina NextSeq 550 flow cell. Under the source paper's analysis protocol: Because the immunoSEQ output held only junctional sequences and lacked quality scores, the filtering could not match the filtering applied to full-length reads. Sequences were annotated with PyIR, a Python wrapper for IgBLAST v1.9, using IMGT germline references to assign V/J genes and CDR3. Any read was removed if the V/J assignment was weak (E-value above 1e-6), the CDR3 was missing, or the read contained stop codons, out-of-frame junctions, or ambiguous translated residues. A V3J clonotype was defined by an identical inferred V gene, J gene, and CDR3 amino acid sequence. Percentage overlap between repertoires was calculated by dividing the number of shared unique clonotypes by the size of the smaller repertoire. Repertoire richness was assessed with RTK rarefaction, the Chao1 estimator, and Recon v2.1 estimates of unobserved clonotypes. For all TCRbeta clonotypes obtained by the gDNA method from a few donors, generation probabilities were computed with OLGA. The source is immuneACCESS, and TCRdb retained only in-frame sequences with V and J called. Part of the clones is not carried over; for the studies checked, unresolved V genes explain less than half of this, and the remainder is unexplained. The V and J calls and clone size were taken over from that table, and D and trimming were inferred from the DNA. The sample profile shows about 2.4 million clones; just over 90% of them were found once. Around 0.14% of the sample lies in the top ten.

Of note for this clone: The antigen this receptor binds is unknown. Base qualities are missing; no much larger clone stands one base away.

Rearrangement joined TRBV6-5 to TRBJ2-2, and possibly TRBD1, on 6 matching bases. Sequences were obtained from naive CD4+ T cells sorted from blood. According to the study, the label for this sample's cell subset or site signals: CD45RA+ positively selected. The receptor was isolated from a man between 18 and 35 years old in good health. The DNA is TGTGCCAGCAGCCCTGGGGGCCCCAGGAGCGGGGAGCTGTTTTTT. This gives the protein CASSPGGPRSGELFF.